These T cell receptor beta chains were read from a single sample in a study of sequential checkpoint blockade in melanoma. Measured with immunoSEQ multiplex PCR; TCRdb has only the in-frame clones, and not every one. Of roughly 13,000 clones in the sample, over 20% are singletons; the top ten hold approximately 6.5%. Sequencing used tumor tissue (inferred from file names), obtained from a patient given nivolumab and ipilimumab in sequence. The receptors were sampled from a human donor with melanoma. CDR3s include the opening cysteine and the closing phenylalanine or tryptophan. D genes are given only for firm matches. Only some rows state a clone size, as once, few, many or a class for expanded clones.

>TRBJ2-3|medium-sized|TRBV9|TRBD2
TGTGCCAGCAGCGTAGGCGGGGGAGGCACAGATACGCAGTATTTT
CASSVGGGGTDTQYF
>TRBJ2-7|NA|TRBV18|NA
TGTGCCAGCTCAGGGTCGTCCTACGAGCAGTACTTC
CASSGSSYEQYF
>TRBJ1-1|many|TRBV11-3|NA
TGTGCCAGCAGCTTTAGCGAAAAAAAAGGGGCCTTGGACACTGAAGCTTTCTTT
CASSFSEKKGALDTEAFF
>TRBJ2-1|many|TRBV11-3|TRBD2
TGTGCCAGCAGCTTAGTCCCTAGCGGGGGGTACAATGAGCAGTTCTTC
CASSLVPSGGYNEQFF
>TRBJ2-2|few|TRBV4-1|NA
TGCGCCAGCAGCCTCGGGCTGGCCGGGGAGCTGTTTTTT
CASSLGLAGELFF
>TRBJ1-4|many|TRBV11-3|NA
TGTGCCAGCAGCGCACAGGGATGGCGTGAAAAACTGTTTTTT
CASSAQGWREKLFF
>TRBJ1-3|NA|TRBV6-8|NA
TGTGCCAGCAGAAAGGGATATATCGTCTCTGGAAACACCATATATTTT
CASRKGYIVSGNTIYF
>TRBJ1-6|few|TRBV19|TRBD1
TGTGCCAGTAGTCTCGGACAGGAAAATTCACCCCTCCACTTT
CASSLGQENSPLHF
>TRBJ2-5|NA|TRBV19|NA
TGTGCCAGTAGTCCGGACGGTAAAGAGACCCAGTACTTC
CASSPDGKETQYF
>TRBJ1-4|many|TRBV11-3|TRBD1
TGTGCCAGCAGCCTGACAGGGGCAACTAATGAAAAACTGTTTTTT
CASSLTGATNEKLFF
>TRBJ2-7|medium-sized|TRBV6-8|NA
TGTGCCAGCAGTTACGGTAGCAGCTCGGGTGAGCAGTACTTC
CASSYGSSSGEQYF
>TRBJ1-4|medium-sized|TRBV6-1|NA
TGTGCCAGCAGTGAAGCGGTGTACGGAGAGCGGGGGGAAAAACTGTTTTTT
CASSEAVYGERGEKLFF
>TRBJ2-7|NA|TRBV18|TRBD1
TGTGCCAGCTCACAAACTTATACAGGGGTAGTTTACGAGCAGTACTTC
CASSQTYTGVVYEQYF
>TRBJ1-1|medium-sized|TRBV9|NA
TGTGCCAGCAGCGTAGGTTGGGGGACTCAGTACACTGAAGCTTTCTTT
CASSVGWGTQYTEAFF
>TRBJ1-1|NA|TRBV5-1|NA
TGCGCCAGCAGCTTGGGGGGCAGGGCGAACACTGAAGCTTTCTTT
CASSLGGRANTEAFF
>TRBJ1-3|NA|TRBV11-3|NA
TGTGCCAGCAGCTCTTGGACGGGCTCTGGAAACACCATATATTTT
CASSSWTGSGNTIYF
>TRBJ2-1|NA|TRBV19|NA
TGTGCCAGTAGTTTCGGGACAGAGCAGTTCTTC
CASSFGTEQFF
>TRBJ1-2|NA|TRBV14|TRBD1
TGTGCCAGCAGCCAAGTGGAAGGGGGCCGCCGAGGAGGCTACACCTTC
CASSQVEGGRRGGYTF
>TRBJ2-5|NA|TRBV30|NA
TGTGCCTGGAGTGTTACGAAAGAGACCCAGTACTTC
CAWSVTKETQYF
>TRBJ1-4|once|TRBV4-1|NA
TGCGCCAGCAGCCAACAGAAGAATGAAAAACTGTTTTTT
CASSQQKNEKLFF
>TRBJ2-3|NA|TRBV1|NA
TGCGCCAGCAGCCAAGTACGAGCAGGTACCACAGATACGCAGTATTTT
CASSQVRAGTTDTQYF
>TRBJ1-5|NA|TRBV6-8|NA
TGTGCCATATCCGGAGAAAATCAGCCCCAGCATTTT
CAISGENQPQHF
>TRBJ2-7|NA|TRBV28|NA
TGTGCCAGCAGTTCCCTCGGGGTGGGGGCCTGGGAGCAGTACTTC
CASSSLGVGAWEQYF
>TRBJ2-5|NA|TRBV29-1|TRBD1
TGCAGCGTGGAGGGAGGGACAGGGGAGAGGGAGACCCAGTACTTC
CSVEGGTGERETQYF
>TRBJ1-1|NA|TRBV19|TRBD1
TGTGCCAGTAGTCTACAGGGGGCAGGAACTGAAGCTTTCTTT
CASSLQGAGTEAFF
>TRBJ1-1|NA|TRBV19|NA
TGTGCCAGTACCCTGGGGGGCATGAACACTGAAGCTTTCTTT
CASTLGGMNTEAFF
>TRBJ2-7|NA|TRBV27|NA
TGTGCCAGCAGTTTATCTTTGAGAGGCGAGCAGTACTTC
CASSLSLRGEQYF
>TRBJ2-5|NA|TRBV6-8|TRBD1
TGTGCCATCAGCGGACAGGGATCAAACCCGGTCCAAGAGACCCAGTACTTC
CAISGQGSNPVQETQYF
>TRBJ1-6|NA|TRBV25-1|NA
TGTGCCAGCAGCGACGCGGGGTATAATTCACCCCTCCACTTT
CASSDAGYNSPLHF
>TRBJ2-3|NA|TRBV23-1|TRBD1
TGCGCCAGCAGCCAAGTTGGGACAGGGCGCACAGATACGCAGTATTTT
CASSQVGTGRTDTQYF
>TRBJ1-1|medium-sized|TRBV11-3|NA
TGTGCCAGCAGCTTAGGGTGGACGGAAATGAACACTGAAGCTTTCTTT
CASSLGWTEMNTEAFF
>TRBJ2-1|NA|TRBV6-8|NA
TGTGCCAGCAGTTCCCCCAAGGGTCTCGAGGGGAAGCAGTTCTTC
CASSSPKGLEGKQFF